The next 19 T cell receptor beta chains were all read from a single sample in a study of blood T cell repertoires in COVID-19. Generated by immunoSEQ multiplex PCR, the TCRdb table keeps only in-frame clones and is missing some. The data show more than 250,000 clones, roughly 80% seen once. The specimen was PBMCs or T cells enriched from blood (not recorded which). The receptors were gathered from a middle-aged man who had been exposed to COVID-19.

The chain couples TRBV9 to TRBJ1-3; D gene ambiguous. From germline, CDR1 is SGDLS and CDR2 YYNGEE. V gave up 0 bases and J gave up 0 bases, with 10 bases separating them. This CDR3 is 16 amino acids long. The CDR3 is CASSVASDVSGNTIYF. The CDR3 DNA reads as TGTGCCAGCAGCGTAGCTTCAGATGTCTCTGGAAACACCATATATTTT.

The chain is built from TRBV2 and TRBJ2-2; D might be TRBD2 (5 bases). In germline, CDR1 is SNHLY, CDR2 FYNNEI. The ends were cut back, 3 bases at V and 8 bases at J, with 10 bases in the middle. The CDR3 consists of 13 residues. CDR3 loop: CASSDSGIGELFF. CDR3 nucleotides: TGTGCCAGCAGTGATTCCGGGATTGGGGAGCTGTTTTTT.

This rearrangement joins TRBV2 to TRBJ1-5; TRBD1 might be the D (5 bases). Trimming removed 8 bases at V and 5 bases at J, with 16 bases between. Germline V gene lookup returns CDR1 SNHLY and CDR2 FYNNEI. CDR3 length: 14 residues. The CDR3 DNA is TGTGCCAGCCCCGGTGGGACTGGAGATCAGCCCCAGCATTTT. The encoded protein is CASPGGTGDQPQHF.

The chain joins TRBV5-4 to TRBJ1-3; perhaps TRBD1 as D (6 bases). Germline CDR1 is SGHNT and CDR2 is YYREEE (reference sequence). The CDR3 has 16 amino acids. Trimming took 9 bases from V and 0 from J, leaving 19 bases between them. CDR3 DNA: TGTGCCATTTACACCAGGACAGCCACCTCTGGAAACACCATATATTTT. Translated: CAIYTRTATSGNTIYF.

The chain recombines TRBV2 with TRBJ2-3; TRBD2 agrees at 13 bases. In germline, CDR1 is SNHLY, CDR2 FYNNEI. The CDR3 extends over 18 amino acids. The ends lost 5 bases at V and 5 bases at J; junction bases unmatched: 13. The CDR3 nucleotides are TGTGCCAGCAGTTGGTTTGCTGGGACTAGCGGGACCAGAGATACGCAGTATTTT. Amino acid sequence: CASSWFAGTSGTRDTQYF.

The chain is built from TRBV6-2 or TRBV6-3 and TRBJ2-7; D is undetermined. The germline CDR1 and CDR2 sequences are MNHEY and SVGEGT. The CDR3 extends over 13 amino acids. The V and J ends lost 6 bases and 2 bases respectively, with 11 bases between them. In nucleotides, the CDR3 is TGTGCCAGCAGCCTAACACCCCCCTACGAGCAGTACTTC. Translation: CASSLTPPYEQYF.

On this clone itself: Within the sample, other DNA sequences also encode this same CDR3. The chain carries TRBV27 and TRBJ2-1, with TRBD2 as a possible D gene (6 bases). V lost 3 bases to trimming and J lost 6 bases, with 12 bases between them. The CDR3 spans 14 residues. Germline V gene lookup returns CDR1 MNHEY and CDR2 SMNVEV (reference sequence). For the CDR3, the DNA is TGTGCCAGCAGTTTCTTAGCGGAATCCAATGAGCAGTTCTTC. It encodes CASSFLAESNEQFF.

V is TRBV19 and J is TRBJ2-1; TRBD2 matches at 14 bases. V gave up 5 bases and J gave up 3 bases; unmatched junction bases: 9. Germline-derived CDR1 and CDR2 are LNHDA and SQIVND (reference sequence). The CDR3 extends over 18 amino acids. CDR3 residues: CASSATAGTSGSYNEQFF. The CDR3 region has the DNA TGTGCCAGTAGTGCTACGGCCGGGACTAGCGGGAGCTACAATGAGCAGTTCTTC.

The chain combines TRBV19 with TRBJ2-1, with 9 bases lining up with TRBD2. Trimming removed 7 bases from V and 3 bases from J; junction bases left unmatched: 10. The germline V gene has CDR1 LNHDA and CDR2 SQIVND (reference sequence). The CDR3 covers 16 residues. CDR3 sequence (DNA): TGTGCCAGTATAGGGCGGGAGGGCGTTAACTACAATGAGCAGTTCTTC. Translated: CASIGREGVNYNEQFF.

The chain combines TRBV24-1 with TRBJ2-1; 9 nucleotides agree with TRBD2. Trimming at V came to 3 bases and at J to 0 bases, leaving 5 bases not matched to a gene. The CDR3 totals 17 residues. Per the germline V gene, CDR1 is KGHDR and CDR2 is SFDVKD. The DNA for the CDR3 is TGTGCCACCAGTGATGGAATTAGCGGGAGCTCCTACAATGAGCAGTTCTTC. Translation: CATSDGISGSSYNEQFF.

On this clone: The junction and the germline gene differ at one end; a read error may be behind it. The chain combines TRBV7-7 with TRBJ2-5, with D tentatively TRBD2 (6 bases). The CDR3 extends over 15 amino acids. Germline CDR1 reads SSHAT; CDR2 reads FNYEAQ (reference sequence). The chain's CDR3 is CASSRGEASQETQYF. CDR3 in DNA: TGTGCTAGCAGCCGCGGGGAGGCCAGCCAAGAGACCCAGTACTTC.

This chain uses TRBV29-1 with TRBJ2-1, with 8 bases aligning to TRBD1. Germline V gives CDR1 SQVTM, CDR2 ANQGSEA. V lost 1 base to trimming and J lost 7 bases; unmatched junction nucleotides: 6. CDR3 length equals 14 residues. Here the CDR3 DNA reads TGCAGCGTTGAAGGTCGGACAGGGAAGAATGAGCAGTTCTTC. It codes for CSVEGRTGKNEQFF.

This sequence joins TRBV5-1 and TRBJ2-3; D gene uncertain. Germline V gene sequence: CDR1 SGHRS, CDR2 YFSETQ. This CDR3 spans 15 amino acids. V shed 5 bases and J shed 0 bases, with 13 bases lying between them. The CDR3 sequence: CASRALGLSTDTQYF. The CDR3 bases are TGCGCCAGCAGAGCTTTGGGCCTTAGCACAGATACGCAGTATTTT.

CDR3 coding DNA: TGCGCCAGCAGCCCTGGGGCTACCCCGACCTACAATGAGCAGTTCTTC. This encodes CASSPGATPTYNEQFF. The V gene is TRBV5-1, the J gene TRBJ2-1; a weak D match, TRBD1 (5 bases). There are 16 residues in the CDR3. In germline, CDR1 is SGHRS, CDR2 YFSETQ. Trimming shortened V by 4 bases and J by 2 bases, and 16 bases separated the two germline ends.

The chain couples TRBV19 to TRBJ2-2; the match to TRBD2 covers 10 bases. This CDR3 contains 17 residues. CDR1 is LNHDA, CDR2 SQIVND, per germline (reference sequence). V lost 6 bases and J lost 5; bases outside the gene matches: 12. CDR3 amino acids: CASRRLAGGMVTGELFF. The CDR3 DNA follows: TGTGCCAGTAGGAGACTAGCGGGCGGGATGGTGACCGGGGAGCTGTTTTTT.

V and J are TRBV27 and TRBJ1-2, with 8 nucleotides matching TRBD1. Germline V gene data show CDR1 as MNHEY and CDR2 as SMNVEV (reference sequence). The CDR3 loop spans 17 amino acids. The J segment lost 7 bases and the V segment lost 5 bases, leaving 18 bases of the junction unmatched. CDR3 loop: CASSMLRTGSTYGGYTF. The CDR3 region has the DNA TGTGCCAGCAGTATGCTAAGGACAGGGTCGACATACGGTGGCTACACCTTC.

This clone has a count of ten or more. The chain joins TRBV7-9 to TRBJ2-6; 8 positions agree with TRBD2. Germline CDR1 and CDR2: SEHNR and FQNEAQ (reference sequence). CDR3 size: 18 residues. J lost 0 bases, V lost 2 bases, and 6 bases had no gene match. The CDR3 loop reads CASSLSLAVISGANVLTF. The CDR3 nucleotides are TGTGCCAGCAGCTTATCACTAGCGGTCATCTCTGGGGCCAACGTCCTGACTTTC.

The chain carries TRBV7-9 and TRBJ1-5; 7 bases fit TRBD1. J lost 7 bases, V lost 2 bases, and 5 bases had no gene match. This CDR3 region has 14 residues. Germline loops: CDR1 SEHNR, CDR2 FQNEAQ (reference sequence). The CDR3 DNA follows: TGTGCCAGCAGCTTATCAGGGGGAGCGCAGCCCCAGCATTTT. Its protein is CASSLSGGAQPQHF. Complete variable domain (other parts from reference TRBV7-9 and TRBJ1-5): DTGVSQNPRHKITKRGQNVTFRCDPISEHNRLYWYRQTLGQGPEFLTYFQNEAQLEKSRLLSDRFSAERPKGSFSTLEIQRTEQGDSAMYLCASSLSGGAQPQHFGDGTRLSIL.

The chain uses TRBV9 and TRBJ1-1, with D possibly matching TRBD1 (5 bases). The germline CDR1 and CDR2 sequences are SGDLS and YYNGEE. The CDR3 is 16 residues long. V was cut by 0 bases and J by 6 bases, with 18 bases left in between. CDR3 sequence reads: CASSVVQGLAFAEAFF. The DNA for the CDR3 is TGTGCCAGCAGCGTAGTTCAGGGTTTGGCGTTCGCTGAAGCTTTCTTT.